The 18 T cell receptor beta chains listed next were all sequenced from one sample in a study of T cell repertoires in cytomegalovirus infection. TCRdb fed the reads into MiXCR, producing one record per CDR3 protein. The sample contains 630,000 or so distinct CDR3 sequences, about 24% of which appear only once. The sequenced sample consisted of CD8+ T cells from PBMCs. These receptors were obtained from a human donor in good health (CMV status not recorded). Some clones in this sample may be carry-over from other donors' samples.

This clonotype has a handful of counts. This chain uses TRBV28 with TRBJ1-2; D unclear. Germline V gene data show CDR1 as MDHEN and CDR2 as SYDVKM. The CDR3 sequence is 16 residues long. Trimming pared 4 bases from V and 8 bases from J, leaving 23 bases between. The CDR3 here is CASSSVVEVRGKGYTF. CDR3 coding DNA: TGTGCCAGCAGTTCCGTCGTGGAGGTCCGGGGTAAAGGCTACACCTTC.

CDR3 protein: CASSRGPVSNQPQHF. The CDR3 DNA follows: TGTGCCAGCAGCCGGGGGCCCGTCTCTAATCAGCCCCAGCATTTT. The chain links TRBV7-9 to TRBJ1-5; D is possibly TRBD1 (6 bases). The CDR3 is made up of 15 amino acids. Per the germline V gene, CDR1 is SEHNR and CDR2 is FQNEAQ (reference sequence). V lost 5 bases to trimming and J lost 4 bases, with 15 bases between them.

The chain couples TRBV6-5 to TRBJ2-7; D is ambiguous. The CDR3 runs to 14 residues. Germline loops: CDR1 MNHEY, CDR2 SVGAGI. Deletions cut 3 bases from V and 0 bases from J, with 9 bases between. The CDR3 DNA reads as TGTGCCAGCAGTTATAAAGTGAGCTCCTACGAGCAGTACTTC. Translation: CASSYKVSSYEQYF.

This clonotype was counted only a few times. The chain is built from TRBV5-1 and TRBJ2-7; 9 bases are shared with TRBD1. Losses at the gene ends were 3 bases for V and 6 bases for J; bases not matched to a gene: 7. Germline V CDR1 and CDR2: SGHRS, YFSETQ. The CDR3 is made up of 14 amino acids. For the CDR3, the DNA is TGCGCCAGCAGCTCCCGGGACAGGGTACGCGAGCAGTACTTC. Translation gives CASSSRDRVREQYF. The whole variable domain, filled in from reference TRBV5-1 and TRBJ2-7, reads KAGVTQTPRYLIKTRGQQVTLSCSPISGHRSVSWYQQTPGQGLQFLFEYFSETQRNKGNFPGRFSGRQFSNSRSEMNVSTLELGDSALYLCASSSRDRVREQYFGPGTRLTVT.

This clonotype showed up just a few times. The CDR3 bases are TGCGCCAGCAGCTTGGGAGACAGGGTTCCCTTCTATGGCTACACCTTC. Residues: CASSLGDRVPFYGYTF. This chain uses TRBV5-1 with TRBJ1-2; 7 positions match TRBD1. The CDR3 spans 16 residues. The germline gives CDR1 SGHRS, CDR2 YFSETQ. V was clipped by 0 bases and J by 4 bases; unmatched bases: 9.

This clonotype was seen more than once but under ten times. CDR3 bases: TGTGCCAGCAGCGGTATTTGGGACGACCAAGAGACCCAGTACTTC. Translated, it gives CASSGIWDDQETQYF. The J gene is TRBJ2-5, the V gene TRBV9; possibly TRBD1 or TRBD2 for D (5 bases each). There are 15 residues in the CDR3. The germline gives CDR1 SGDLS, CDR2 YYNGEE. Trimming removed 3 bases from V and 0 bases from J, with 12 bases in between.

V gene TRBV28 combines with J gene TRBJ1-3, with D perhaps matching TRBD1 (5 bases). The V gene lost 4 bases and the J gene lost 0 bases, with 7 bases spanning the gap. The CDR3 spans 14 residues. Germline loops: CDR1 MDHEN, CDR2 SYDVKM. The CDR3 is CASSWTSSGNTIYF. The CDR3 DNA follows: TGTGCCAGCAGTTGGACAAGCTCTGGAAACACCATATATTTT. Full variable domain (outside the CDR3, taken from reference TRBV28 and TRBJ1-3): DVKVTQSSRYLVKRTGEKVFLECVQDMDHENMFWYRQDPGLGLRLIYFSYDVKMKEKGDIPEGYSVSREKKERFSLILESASTNQTSMYLCASSWTSSGNTIYFGEGSWLTVV.

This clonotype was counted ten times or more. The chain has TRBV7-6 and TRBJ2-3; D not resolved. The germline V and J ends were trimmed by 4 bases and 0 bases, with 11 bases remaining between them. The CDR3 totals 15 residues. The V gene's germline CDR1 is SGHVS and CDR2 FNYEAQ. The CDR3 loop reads CASSSYIGSTDTQYF. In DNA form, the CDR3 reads TGTGCCAGCAGCTCATATATAGGGAGCACAGATACGCAGTATTTT.

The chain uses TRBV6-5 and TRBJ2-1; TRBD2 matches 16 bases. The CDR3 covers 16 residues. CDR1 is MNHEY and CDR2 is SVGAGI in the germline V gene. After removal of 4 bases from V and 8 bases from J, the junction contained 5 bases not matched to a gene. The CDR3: CASSSLGLAGGDEQFF. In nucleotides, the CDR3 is TGTGCCAGCAGTTCATTGGGACTAGCGGGGGGGGATGAGCAGTTCTTC.

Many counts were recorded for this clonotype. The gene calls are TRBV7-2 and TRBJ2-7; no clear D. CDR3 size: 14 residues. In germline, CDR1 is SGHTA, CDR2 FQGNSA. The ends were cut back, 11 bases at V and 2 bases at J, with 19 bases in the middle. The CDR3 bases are TGTGCCCCCCTAGAACGGACGGTAACCTACGAGCAGTACTTC. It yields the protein CAPLERTVTYEQYF. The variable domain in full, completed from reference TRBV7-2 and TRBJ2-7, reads GAGVSQSPSNKVTEKGKDVELRCDPISGHTALYWYRQSLGQGLEFLIYFQGNSAPDKSGLPSDRFSAERTGGSVSTLTIQRTQQEDSAVYLCAPLERTVTYEQYFGPGTRLTVT.

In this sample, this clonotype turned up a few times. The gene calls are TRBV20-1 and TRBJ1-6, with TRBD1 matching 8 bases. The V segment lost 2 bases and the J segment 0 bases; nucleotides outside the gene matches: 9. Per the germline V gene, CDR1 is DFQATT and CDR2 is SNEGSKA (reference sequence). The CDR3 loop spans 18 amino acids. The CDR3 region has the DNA TGCAGTGCTAGATCATCCAGGGGGCTGAGCTCCTATAATTCACCCCTCCACTTT. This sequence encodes CSARSSRGLSSYNSPLHF.

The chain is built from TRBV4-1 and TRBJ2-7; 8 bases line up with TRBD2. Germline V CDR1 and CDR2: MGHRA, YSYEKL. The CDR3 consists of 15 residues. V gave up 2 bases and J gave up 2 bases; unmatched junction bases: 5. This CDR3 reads CASSQSGGYPYEQYF. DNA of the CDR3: TGCGCCAGCAGCCAAAGCGGGGGCTATCCCTACGAGCAGTACTTC.

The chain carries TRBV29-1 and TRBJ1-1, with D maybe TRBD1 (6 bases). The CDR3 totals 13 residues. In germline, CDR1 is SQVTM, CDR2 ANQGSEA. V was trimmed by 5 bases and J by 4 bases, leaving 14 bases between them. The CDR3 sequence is CSVWTDPSTEAFF. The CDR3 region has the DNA TGCAGCGTTTGGACAGACCCGAGCACTGAAGCTTTCTTT.

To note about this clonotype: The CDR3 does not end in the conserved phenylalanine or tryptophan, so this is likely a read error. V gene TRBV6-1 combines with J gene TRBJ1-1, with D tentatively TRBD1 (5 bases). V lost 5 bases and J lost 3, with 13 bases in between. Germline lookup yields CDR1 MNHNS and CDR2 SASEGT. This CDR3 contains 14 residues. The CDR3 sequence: CASSPGVVYTEAFL. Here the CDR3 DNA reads TGTGCCAGCAGTCCGGGGGTCGTCTACACTGAAGCTTTCTTG.

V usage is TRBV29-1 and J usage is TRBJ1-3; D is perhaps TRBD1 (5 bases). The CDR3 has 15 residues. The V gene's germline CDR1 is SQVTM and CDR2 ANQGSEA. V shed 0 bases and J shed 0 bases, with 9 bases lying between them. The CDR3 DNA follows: TGCAGCGTTGAAGATTGGGACCGCTCTGGAAACACCATATATTTT. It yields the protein CSVEDWDRSGNTIYF.

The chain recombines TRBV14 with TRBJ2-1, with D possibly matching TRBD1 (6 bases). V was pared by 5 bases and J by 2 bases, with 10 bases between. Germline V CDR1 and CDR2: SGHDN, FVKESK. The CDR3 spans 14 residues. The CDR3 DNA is TGTGCCAGCAGCGACCGGGACACCTACAATGAGCAGTTCTTC. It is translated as CASSDRDTYNEQFF.

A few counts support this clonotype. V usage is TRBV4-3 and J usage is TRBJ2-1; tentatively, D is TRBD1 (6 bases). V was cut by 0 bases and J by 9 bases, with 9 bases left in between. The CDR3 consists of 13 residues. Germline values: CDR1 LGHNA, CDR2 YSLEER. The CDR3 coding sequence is TGCGCCAGCAGCCAAGAAGAGGACAGTGAGCAGTTCTTC. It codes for CASSQEEDSEQFF.

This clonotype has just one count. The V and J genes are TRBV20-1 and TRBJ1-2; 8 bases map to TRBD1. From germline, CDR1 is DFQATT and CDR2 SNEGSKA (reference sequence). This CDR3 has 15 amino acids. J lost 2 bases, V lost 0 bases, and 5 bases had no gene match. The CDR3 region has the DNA TGCAGTGCTAGAGATCCCCCAGGGGGCAACTATGGCTACACCTTC. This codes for CSARDPPGGNYGYTF.